This TCR beta chain was identified during a study of blood T cell repertoires in COVID-19. V was cut by 6 bases and J by 2 bases, with 14 bases left in between. The CDR3 sequence is 14 residues long. Germline V CDR1 and CDR2: LNHDA, SQIVND (reference sequence). Sequenced by immunoSEQ multiplex PCR; TCRdb stores in-frame clones only, minus some. The sample yields 200,000 or so clones, 85% to 90% seen once. Sequenced: peripheral blood. V is TRBV19 and J is TRBJ2-7; D possibly corresponds to TRBD2 (5 bases). The receptor's source is a woman aged 45-60 years with acute or convalescent COVID-19. As DNA, the CDR3 is TGTGCCAGTAGCAGCGGCTTTGGGACCTACGAGCAGTACTTC. Translated, it gives CASSSGFGTYEQYF.